Included here is one T cell receptor beta chain sequence, with context. With TRAV- and TRBV-specific primers, first-strand cDNA was made, covering the alpha and beta chains. Amplification, which lasted approximately 20 PCR cycles, used a constant-region primer and V-primer adapter to amplify TCRs. One entry per CDR3 protein results from TCRdb running MiXCR on the reads. Altogether 55,000 to 70,000 distinct CDR3 sequences are present, almost 25% being singletons, with the ten largest covering under 6.5%. This specimen belongs to a study of low-dose radiotherapy and immunotherapy resistance in tumors. For the study at large: With fractions of 0.5 Gy given every 2 weeks, Cohort 1 accumulated a total of 6.5 Gy. Every two weeks, one day ahead of radiation and immunotherapy, cyclophosphamide 200 mg/m2 was given (intravenously).

The germline CDR1 and CDR2 sequences are SGHTA and FQGTGA. The length of the CDR3 is 18 residues. V lost 2 bases, J lost 0 bases, and 10 bases stayed unmatched. This sample's time point: before trial treatment. The donors' regimen was nivolumab, ipilimumab, aspirin, low-dose cyclophosphamide and low-dose radiotherapy. The TCR was taken from a male donor with prostate cancer. V is TRBV7-3 and J is TRBJ2-5; TRBD1 matches at 9 bases. The specimen comprised PBMCs, sampled before treatment. CDR3 protein: CASSLWHDRGKYQETQYF. CDR3 nucleotide sequence: TGTGCCAGCAGCTTATGGCACGACAGGGGGAAGTACCAAGAGACCCAGTACTTC.